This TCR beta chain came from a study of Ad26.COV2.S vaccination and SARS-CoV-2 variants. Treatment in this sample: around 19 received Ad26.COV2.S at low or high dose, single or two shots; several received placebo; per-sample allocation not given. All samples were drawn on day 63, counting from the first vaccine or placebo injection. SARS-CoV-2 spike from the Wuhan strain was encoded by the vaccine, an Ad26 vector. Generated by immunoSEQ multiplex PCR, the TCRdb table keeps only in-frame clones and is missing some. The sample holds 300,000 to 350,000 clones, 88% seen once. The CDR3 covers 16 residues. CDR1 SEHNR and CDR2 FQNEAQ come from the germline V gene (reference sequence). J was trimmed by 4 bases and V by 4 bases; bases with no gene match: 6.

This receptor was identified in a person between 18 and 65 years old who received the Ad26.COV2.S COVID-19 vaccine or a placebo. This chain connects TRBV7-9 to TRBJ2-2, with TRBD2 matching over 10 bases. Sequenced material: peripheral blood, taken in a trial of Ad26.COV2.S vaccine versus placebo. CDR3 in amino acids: CASSSPGLATTGELFF. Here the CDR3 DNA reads TGTGCCAGCAGCTCACCGGGACTAGCGACCACCGGGGAGCTGTTTTTT.